The 27 T cell receptor beta chains below were found in one sample sequenced in a study of shared clonotypes between healthy human individuals. The repertoire was sequenced with immunoSEQ multiplex PCR; TCRdb's copy has only in-frame clones and lacks some. In the table there are 2 million to 2.5 million clones, 80% to 95% of which are singletons. Sequenced sample: naive CD4+ T cells from PBMCs. Regarding subset: CD45RA+ positively selected. All receptors come from a man between 18 and 35 years old in good health. Some clones in this sample may be carry-over from other donors' samples.

The chain employs TRBV14 and TRBJ1-1, with 9 bases identical to TRBD1. Trimming at V came to 3 bases and at J to 5 bases, leaving 10 bases not matched to a gene. The CDR3 spans 16 residues. The germline gives CDR1 SGHDN, CDR2 FVKESK. CDR3 loop: CASSQKIGQGRTEAFF. CDR3 DNA: TGTGCCAGCAGCCAGAAGATAGGACAGGGGCGTACTGAAGCTTTCTTT.

The chain carries TRBV5-1 and TRBJ2-2; TRBD1 matches 8 bases. V trimming: 3 bases; J trimming: 3 bases; junction bases outside the gene matches: 1. There are 14 residues in the CDR3. CDR1 SGHRS and CDR2 YFSETQ come from the germline V gene. The CDR3 region has the DNA TGCGCCAGCAGCTGGGGACAGGACACCGGGGAGCTGTTTTTT. As protein: CASSWGQDTGELFF.

The chain joins TRBV2 to TRBJ1-5, with a possible D match to TRBD1 (5 bases). The CDR3 is 18 amino acids. Germline V gene sequence: CDR1 SNHLY, CDR2 FYNNEI. Deletions cut 2 bases from V and 4 bases from J, with 21 bases between. CDR3 nucleotides: TGTGCCAGCAGTGAATATGTGTCATTCTGGGGGGGTAATCAGCCCCAGCATTTT. Protein sequence: CASSEYVSFWGGNQPQHF.

The V gene is TRBV6-5, the J gene TRBJ1-1; D is unclear. With 6 bases removed from V and 6 bases from J, the gap between germline ends came to 17 bases. Germline V gene sequence: CDR1 MNHEY, CDR2 SVGAGI. The CDR3 runs to 14 residues. This chain's CDR3 is CASRKAGGTSEAFF. CDR3 DNA: TGTGCCAGCAGGAAGGCAGGAGGTACGTCTGAAGCTTTCTTT.

The chain is built from TRBV6-5 and TRBJ2-5; 10 bases fit TRBD2. The ends lost 5 bases at V and 5 bases at J; junction bases unmatched: 5. The CDR3 totals 14 residues. The V gene's germline CDR1 is MNHEY and CDR2 SVGAGI. CDR3 region: CASSASGSGETQYF. The CDR3 DNA follows: TGTGCCAGCAGTGCTAGCGGGAGTGGGGAGACCCAGTACTTC.

This rearrangement joins TRBV28 to TRBJ2-6; D is possibly TRBD1 or TRBD2 (5 bases each). The germline V and J ends were trimmed by 5 bases and 4 bases, with 15 bases remaining between them. CDR3 size: 16 residues. Per germline, CDR1 MDHEN and CDR2 SYDVKM. The CDR3 DNA reads as TGTGCCAGCAGTGCAGGGACCGCGAAAGGGGCCAACGTCCTGACTTTC. It yields the protein CASSAGTAKGANVLTF.

The V gene is TRBV28, the J gene TRBJ2-7; D call uncertain. V was trimmed by 6 bases and J by 1 base, leaving 16 bases between them. CDR1 and CDR2 from the germline V gene are MDHEN and SYDVKM. The CDR3 has 15 residues. The CDR3: CASRTSGRFSYEQYF. CDR3 DNA sequence: TGTGCCAGCAGAACCTCTGGACGGTTTTCCTACGAGCAGTACTTC.

The rearrangement links TRBV5-4 to TRBJ2-7; possibly TRBD2 for D (5 bases). The germline V and J ends were trimmed by 4 bases and 2 bases, with 13 bases remaining between them. The germline V gene encodes CDR1 SGHNT and CDR2 YYREEE (reference sequence). The CDR3 consists of 14 residues. The CDR3 here is CASSPAGTPYEQYF. CDR3 nucleotide sequence: TGTGCCAGCAGCCCCGCGGGTACGCCCTACGAGCAGTACTTC.

This clone came up a few times. The chain employs TRBV27 and TRBJ1-4; D gene uncertain. In germline, CDR1 is MNHEY, CDR2 SMNVEV (reference sequence). V shed 5 bases and J shed 8 bases, with 12 bases lying between them. The CDR3 is made up of 13 amino acids. The chain's CDR3 is CASSHRHQEKLFF. CDR3 DNA sequence: TGTGCCAGCAGTCATAGACATCAGGAAAAACTGTTTTTT.

The genes are TRBV7-2 and TRBJ2-7, with D maybe TRBD1 (5 bases). Trimming stripped 3 bases from V and 0 bases from J, with 9 bases between. Germline V CDR1 and CDR2: SGHTA, FQGNSA. This CDR3 spans 14 amino acids. CDR3 protein: CASSFRRASYEQYF. The CDR3 DNA reads as TGTGCCAGCAGCTTCCGCAGGGCCTCCTACGAGCAGTACTTC.

V and J are TRBV5-1 and TRBJ2-1, with 11 bases aligning to TRBD2. Germline CDR1 SGHRS, CDR2 YFSETQ. Unmatched junction bases numbered 5, after V lost 0 bases and J lost 3 bases. CDR3 size: 17 residues. DNA of the CDR3: TGCGCCAGCAGCTTGGCCGCCACTAGCGGGGGCTACAATGAGCAGTTCTTC. Its protein is CASSLAATSGGYNEQFF.

Concerning this clone itself: At the DNA level, this CDR3 is encoded by other sequences in the same sample as well. The chain combines TRBV9 with TRBJ1-5; D may be TRBD1 (5 bases). The CDR3 totals 14 residues. CDR1 is SGDLS and CDR2 is YYNGEE in the germline V gene. V was shortened by 0 bases and J by 1 base, with 5 bases between the two germline ends. CDR3 nucleotides: TGTGCCAGCAGCGTAGCAGGGAGCAATCAGCCCCAGCATTTT. It codes for CASSVAGSNQPQHF.

The chain joins TRBV7-9 to TRBJ1-1; 10 nucleotides align to TRBD1. From germline, CDR1 is SEHNR and CDR2 FQNEAQ (reference sequence). The CDR3 totals 17 residues. Trimming at V came to 5 bases and at J to 0 bases, leaving 9 bases not matched to a gene. The CDR3 is CASSPGQGLGMNTEAFF. Written as DNA, the CDR3 is TGTGCCAGCAGCCCGGGACAGGGGTTAGGGATGAACACTGAAGCTTTCTTT.

The J gene is TRBJ1-2, the V gene TRBV7-2; 7 nucleotides line up with TRBD1. With 3 bases clipped from V and 4 bases from J, the junction kept 8 bases outside the gene matches. From germline, CDR1 is SGHTA and CDR2 FQGNSA. This CDR3 is built from 15 residues. The CDR3 reads CASSFSTGQPYGYTF. CDR3 DNA: TGTGCCAGCAGCTTTTCGACGGGACAGCCCTATGGCTACACCTTC.

The rearrangement links TRBV5-1 to TRBJ1-3, with D unclear. Germline-derived CDR1 and CDR2 are SGHRS and YFSETQ. Trimming took off 8 bases at V and 4 bases at J, with 16 bases between the two ends. The CDR3 has 14 residues. For the CDR3, the DNA is TGCGCCAGTGCGTTGTCGCCAGGAGGAAACACCATATATTTT. Protein product: CASALSPGGNTIYF.

The gene calls are TRBV6-5 and TRBJ1-1, with a possible D match to TRBD1 (6 bases). The CDR3 loop spans 15 amino acids. V was cut by 10 bases and J by 1 base, with 19 bases left in between. Germline V lookup: CDR1 MNHEY, CDR2 SVGAGI. CDR3 bases: TGTGCCACCGAGGGGGGAGGGGTGGCGAACACTGAAGCTTTCTTT. Translation gives CATEGGGVANTEAFF.

The chain recombines TRBV29-1 with TRBJ2-3, with TRBD2 matching 13 bases. Germline lookup yields CDR1 SQVTM and CDR2 ANQGSEA. This CDR3 is built from 16 residues. The trim removed 5 bases at V and 3 bases at J, leaving 8 bases unmatched. The CDR3 DNA reads TGCAGCGTTTCTGGACTAGCGGGAGTGGGGACAGATACGCAGTATTTT. Translation gives CSVSGLAGVGTDTQYF.

CDR3 loop: CASSLGRGAGEQYF. The CDR3 DNA reads TGTGCCAGCAGCTTAGGGAGGGGGGCCGGAGAGCAGTACTTC. The genes are TRBV7-9 and TRBJ2-7; D could derive from TRBD1 or TRBD2 (6 bases each). Germline CDR1 SEHNR, CDR2 FQNEAQ (reference sequence). This CDR3 comprises 14 residues. Deletions cut 1 base from V and 7 bases from J, with 14 bases between.

The chain links TRBV28 to TRBJ1-5, with D hard to call. Per the germline V gene, CDR1 is MDHEN and CDR2 is SYDVKM. This CDR3 contains 15 residues. V was pared by 6 bases and J by 5 bases, with 17 bases between. Here the CDR3 reads CASSPPRIRYQPQHF. The DNA for the CDR3 is TGTGCCAGCAGCCCCCCCAGGATCCGCTATCAGCCCCAGCATTTT.

This clone was found once. The chain carries TRBV7-8 and TRBJ1-3; 12 positions match TRBD1. Germline V lookup: CDR1 SGHVS, CDR2 FQNEAQ. The CDR3 runs to 16 residues. V lost 5 bases, J lost 1 base, and 3 bases stayed unmatched. The CDR3 coding sequence is TGTGCCAGCAGCATGGGACAGGGGGCTTCTGGAAACACCATATATTTT. Protein product: CASSMGQGASGNTIYF. The complete variable domain, with remaining parts taken from reference TRBV7-8 and TRBJ1-3, reads GAGVSQSPRYKVAKRGQDVALRCDPISGHVSLFWYQQALGQGPEFLTYFQNEAQLDKSGLPSDRFFAERPEGSVSTLKIQRTQQEDSAVYLCASSMGQGASGNTIYFGEGSWLTVV.

J is TRBJ2-3 and V is TRBV5-1, with unresolved D. CDR1 and CDR2 (germline): SGHRS, YFSETQ. The CDR3 consists of 15 residues. Trimming pared 0 bases from V and 2 bases from J, leaving 10 bases between. CDR3 region: CASSLVPKPTDTQYF. CDR3 DNA sequence: TGCGCCAGCAGCTTGGTCCCAAAACCCACAGATACGCAGTATTTT.

CDR3: CAWRLAGAGETQYF. For the CDR3, the DNA is TGTGCCTGGAGACTAGCGGGAGCTGGGGAGACCCAGTACTTC. V is TRBV30 and J is TRBJ2-5; TRBD2 aligns across 11 bases. The V gene end was trimmed by 3 bases and the J gene end by 5 bases; junction bases not matched to a gene: 5. Germline V lookup: CDR1 GTSNPN, CDR2 SVGIG (reference sequence). There are 14 residues in the CDR3.

The chain has TRBV28 and TRBJ2-7; possibly TRBD2 for D (6 bases). With 6 bases removed from V and 0 bases from J, the gap between germline ends came to 15 bases. This CDR3 region has 15 residues. The germline V gene has CDR1 MDHEN and CDR2 SYDVKM. CDR3 DNA sequence: TGTGCCAGCAGCTCGGGACTCCGAAGCTCCTACGAGCAGTACTTC. It codes for CASSSGLRSSYEQYF.

Regarding this clone: Other DNA sequences from this sample encode an identical CDR3 as well. This sequence joins TRBV18 and TRBJ1-4; D not resolved. Germline V gene sequence: CDR1 KGHSH, CDR2 LQKENI. Trimming removed 2 bases at V and 7 bases at J, with 8 bases between. This CDR3 is built from 13 residues. The CDR3 here is CASSPLGGEKLFF. The CDR3 bases are TGTGCCAGCTCACCATTGGGTGGTGAAAAACTGTTTTTT.

This sequence joins TRBV5-1 and TRBJ1-1; D not resolved. The CDR3 sequence is 15 residues long. Deletions cut 4 bases from V and 2 bases from J, with 15 bases between. The V gene's germline CDR1 is SGHRS and CDR2 YFSETQ. The DNA of the CDR3 is TGCGCCAGCAGCGAACGCTCCTGGGGTAACACTGAAGCTTTCTTT. This sequence encodes CASSERSWGNTEAFF.

V is TRBV7-6 and J is TRBJ2-6; TRBD2 matches 9 bases. CDR3 size: 22 residues. Germline V gene lookup returns CDR1 SGHVS and CDR2 FNYEAQ. V lost 5 bases and J lost 0; bases outside the gene matches: 20. In nucleotides, the CDR3 is TGTGCCAGCAGCCCCCGACTAGCGGCGGGTCTCGGCGGCTACTCTGGGGCCAACGTCCTGACTTTC. Translation gives CASSPRLAAGLGGYSGANVLTF.

V gene TRBV7-8 combines with J gene TRBJ2-7, with D perhaps matching TRBD2 (6 bases). The germline CDR1 and CDR2 sequences are SGHVS and FQNEAQ. There are 15 residues in the CDR3. Trimming left V 10 bases short and J 0 bases short, with 19 bases between. The CDR3 region is CATEPGLRISYEQYF. CDR3 sequence (DNA): TGTGCCACCGAACCGGGACTCAGAATCTCCTACGAGCAGTACTTC.